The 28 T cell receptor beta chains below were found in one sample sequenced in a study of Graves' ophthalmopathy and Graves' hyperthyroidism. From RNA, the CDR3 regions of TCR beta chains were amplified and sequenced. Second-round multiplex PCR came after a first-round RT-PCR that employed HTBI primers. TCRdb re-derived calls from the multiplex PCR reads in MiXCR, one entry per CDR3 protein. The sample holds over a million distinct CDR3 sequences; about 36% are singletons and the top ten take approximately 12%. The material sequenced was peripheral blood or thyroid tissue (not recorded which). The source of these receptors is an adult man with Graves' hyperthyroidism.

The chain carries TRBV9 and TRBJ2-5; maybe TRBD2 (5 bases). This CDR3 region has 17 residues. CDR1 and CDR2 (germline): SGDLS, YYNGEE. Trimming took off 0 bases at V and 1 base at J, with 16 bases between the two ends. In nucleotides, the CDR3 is TGTGCCAGCAGCGTAGTTAGTTTCGAGCGGTGCCAAGAGACCCAGTACTTC. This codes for CASSVVSFERCQETQYF.

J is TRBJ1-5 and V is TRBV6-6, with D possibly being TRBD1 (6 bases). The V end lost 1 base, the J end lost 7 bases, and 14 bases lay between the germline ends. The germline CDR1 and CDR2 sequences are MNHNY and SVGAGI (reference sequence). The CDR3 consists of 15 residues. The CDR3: CASSYYPRGAQPQHF. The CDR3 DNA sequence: TGTGCCAGCAGTTACTACCCCAGGGGAGCGCAGCCCCAGCATTTT.

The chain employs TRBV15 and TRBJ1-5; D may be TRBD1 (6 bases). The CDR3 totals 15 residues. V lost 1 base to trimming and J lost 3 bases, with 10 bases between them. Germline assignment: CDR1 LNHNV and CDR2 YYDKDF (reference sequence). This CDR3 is CATSRARGNNQPQHF. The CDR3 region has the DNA TGTGCCACCAGCAGAGCCAGGGGAAACAATCAGCCCCAGCATTTT.

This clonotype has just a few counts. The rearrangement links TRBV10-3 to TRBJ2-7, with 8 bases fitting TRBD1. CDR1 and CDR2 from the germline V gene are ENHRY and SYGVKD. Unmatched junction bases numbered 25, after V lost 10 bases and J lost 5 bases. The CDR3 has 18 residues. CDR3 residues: CASSSPPGRGRFLDEQYF. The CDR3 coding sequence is TGTGCCAGCAGCTCTCCGCCTGGCAGGGGGCGCTTTCTCGACGAGCAGTACTTC.

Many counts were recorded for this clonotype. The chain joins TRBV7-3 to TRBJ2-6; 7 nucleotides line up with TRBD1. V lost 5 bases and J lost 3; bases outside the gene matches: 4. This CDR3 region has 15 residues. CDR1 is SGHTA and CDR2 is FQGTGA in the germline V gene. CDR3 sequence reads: CASSTGVGGANVLTF. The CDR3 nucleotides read TGTGCCAGCAGCACAGGGGTTGGTGGGGCCAACGTCCTGACTTTC.

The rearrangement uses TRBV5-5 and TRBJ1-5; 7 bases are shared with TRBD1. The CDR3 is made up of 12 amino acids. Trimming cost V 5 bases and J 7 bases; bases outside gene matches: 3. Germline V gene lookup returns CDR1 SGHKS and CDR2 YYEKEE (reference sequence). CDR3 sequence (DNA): TGTGCCAGCAGTCCCAGGGGGCAGCCCCAGCATTTT. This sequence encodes CASSPRGQPQHF.

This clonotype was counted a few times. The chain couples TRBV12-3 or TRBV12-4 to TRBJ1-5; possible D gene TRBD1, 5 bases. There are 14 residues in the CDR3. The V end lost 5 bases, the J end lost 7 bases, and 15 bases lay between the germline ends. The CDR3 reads CASSLGAGVQPQHF. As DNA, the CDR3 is TGTGCCAGCAGTCTTGGGGCCGGGGTCCAGCCCCAGCATTTT.

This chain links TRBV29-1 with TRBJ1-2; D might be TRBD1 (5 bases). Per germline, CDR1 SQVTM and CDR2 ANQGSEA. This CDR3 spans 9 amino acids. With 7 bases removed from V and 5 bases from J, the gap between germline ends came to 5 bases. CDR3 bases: TGCAGCGCAGGGTATGGCTACACCTTC. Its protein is CSAGYGYTF.

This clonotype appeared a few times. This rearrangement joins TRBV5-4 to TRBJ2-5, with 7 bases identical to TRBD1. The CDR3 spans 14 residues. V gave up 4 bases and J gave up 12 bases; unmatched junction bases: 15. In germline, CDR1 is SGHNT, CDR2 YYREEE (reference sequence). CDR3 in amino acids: CASSKEGGWGREYF. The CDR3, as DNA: TGTGCCAGCAGCAAGGAAGGGGGCTGGGGGCGGGAGTACTTC.

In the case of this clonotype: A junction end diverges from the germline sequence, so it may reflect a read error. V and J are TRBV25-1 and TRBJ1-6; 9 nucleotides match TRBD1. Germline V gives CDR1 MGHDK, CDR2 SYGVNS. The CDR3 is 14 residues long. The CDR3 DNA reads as TGTGCCAGCAGGGGGACAGGGCCTAAGTCACCCCCCCACTTT. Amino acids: CASRGTGPKSPPHF.

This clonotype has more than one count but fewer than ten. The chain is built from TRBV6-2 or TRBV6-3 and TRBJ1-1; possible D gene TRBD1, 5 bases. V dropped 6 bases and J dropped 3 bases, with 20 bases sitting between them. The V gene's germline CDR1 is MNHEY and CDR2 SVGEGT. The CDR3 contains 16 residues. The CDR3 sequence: CASREHSGAGDTEAFF. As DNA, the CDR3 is TGTGCCAGCAGGGAACATTCCGGGGCCGGGGACACTGAAGCTTTCTTT.

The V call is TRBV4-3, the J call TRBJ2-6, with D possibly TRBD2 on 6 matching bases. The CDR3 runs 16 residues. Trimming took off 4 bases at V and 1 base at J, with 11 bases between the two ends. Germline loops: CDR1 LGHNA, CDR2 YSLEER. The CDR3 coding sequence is TGCGCCAGCAGCCCTCAAGCGGGTTCTGGGGCCAACGTCCTGACTTTC. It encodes CASSPQAGSGANVLTF.

In DNA form, the CDR3 reads TGTGCCGGAGGGACAGGGAGTTATGGCTACACCTTC. The encoded protein is CAGGTGSYGYTF. The rearrangement uses TRBV28 and TRBJ1-2; 9 bases are a match to TRBD1. With V trimmed by 11 bases and J by 5 bases, 6 bases remained unmatched. CDR1 and CDR2 (germline): MDHEN, SYDVKM. CDR3 length: 12 amino acids.

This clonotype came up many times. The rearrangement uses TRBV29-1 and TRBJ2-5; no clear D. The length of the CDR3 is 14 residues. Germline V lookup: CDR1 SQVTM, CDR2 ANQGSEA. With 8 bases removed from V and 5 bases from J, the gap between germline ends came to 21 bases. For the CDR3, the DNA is TGCAGCACCCCGAGTGGTTCTAGTTGGGAGACCCAGTACTTC. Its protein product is CSTPSGSSWETQYF.

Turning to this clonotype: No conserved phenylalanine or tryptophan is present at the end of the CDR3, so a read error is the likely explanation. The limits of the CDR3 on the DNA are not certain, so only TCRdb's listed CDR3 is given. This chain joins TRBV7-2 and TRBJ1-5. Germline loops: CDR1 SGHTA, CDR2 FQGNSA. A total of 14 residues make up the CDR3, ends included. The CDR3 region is CASSERASNQPRPR.

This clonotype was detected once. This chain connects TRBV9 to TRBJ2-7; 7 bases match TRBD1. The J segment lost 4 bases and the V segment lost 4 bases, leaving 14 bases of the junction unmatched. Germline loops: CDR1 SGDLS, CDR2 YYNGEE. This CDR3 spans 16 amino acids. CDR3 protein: CASSLPGQTSDYEQYF. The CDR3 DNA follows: TGTGCCAGCAGCTTACCGGGACAGACATCTGATTACGAGCAGTACTTC.

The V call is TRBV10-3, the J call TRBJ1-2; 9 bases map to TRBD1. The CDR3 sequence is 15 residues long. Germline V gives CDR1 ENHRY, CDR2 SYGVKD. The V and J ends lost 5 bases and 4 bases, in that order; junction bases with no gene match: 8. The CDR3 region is CAISTGTGTGYGYTF. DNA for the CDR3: TGTGCCATCAGTACCGGGACAGGGACGGGCTATGGCTACACCTTC.

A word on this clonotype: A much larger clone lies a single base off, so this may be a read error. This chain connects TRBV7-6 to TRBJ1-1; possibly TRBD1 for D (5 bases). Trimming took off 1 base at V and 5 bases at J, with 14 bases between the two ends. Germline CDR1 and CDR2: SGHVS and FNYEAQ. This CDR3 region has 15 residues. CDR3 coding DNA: TGTGCCAGCAGCTTAGGACCAGGGTTGGTGACTGAAGCTTTCTTT. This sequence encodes CASSLGPGLVTEAFF.

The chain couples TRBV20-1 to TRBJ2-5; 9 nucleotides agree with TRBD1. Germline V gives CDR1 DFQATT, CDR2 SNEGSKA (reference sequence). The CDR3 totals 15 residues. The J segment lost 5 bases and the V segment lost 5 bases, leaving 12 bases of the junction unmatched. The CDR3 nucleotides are TGCAGTGCTCGCCCGGACAGGGGTAGGGAGGAGACCCAGTACTTC. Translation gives CSARPDRGREETQYF.

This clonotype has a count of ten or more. CDR3 coding DNA: TGTGCCACCAGCGAACCGGGACAGGGGCACGAGCAGTACTTC. Its protein product is CATSEPGQGHEQYF. The chain links TRBV24-1 to TRBJ2-7; 10 bases fit TRBD1. This CDR3 has 14 amino acids. With V trimmed by 7 bases and J by 5 bases, 7 bases remained unmatched. Per germline, CDR1 KGHDR and CDR2 SFDVKD.

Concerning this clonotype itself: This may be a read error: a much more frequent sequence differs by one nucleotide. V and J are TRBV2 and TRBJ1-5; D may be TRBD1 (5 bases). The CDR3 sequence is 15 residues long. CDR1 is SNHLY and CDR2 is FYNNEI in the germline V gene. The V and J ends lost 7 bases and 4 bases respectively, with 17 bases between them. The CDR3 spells CASTSGTGGNQPQHF. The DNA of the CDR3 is TGTGCCAGCACAAGCGGAACAGGAGGGAATCAGCCCCAGCATTTT.

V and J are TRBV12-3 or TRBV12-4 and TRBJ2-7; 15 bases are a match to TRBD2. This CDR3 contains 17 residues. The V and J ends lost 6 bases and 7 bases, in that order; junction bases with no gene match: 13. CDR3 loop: CASSDTRTSGRAGEQYF. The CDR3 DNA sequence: TGTGCCAGCAGCGACACACGGACTAGCGGGAGGGCCGGAGAGCAGTACTTC.

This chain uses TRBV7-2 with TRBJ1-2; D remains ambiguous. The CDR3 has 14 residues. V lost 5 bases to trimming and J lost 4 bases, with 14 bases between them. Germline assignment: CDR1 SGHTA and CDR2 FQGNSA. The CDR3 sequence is CASSTSPGPYGYTF. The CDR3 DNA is TGTGCCAGCAGCACATCACCGGGTCCCTATGGCTACACCTTC.

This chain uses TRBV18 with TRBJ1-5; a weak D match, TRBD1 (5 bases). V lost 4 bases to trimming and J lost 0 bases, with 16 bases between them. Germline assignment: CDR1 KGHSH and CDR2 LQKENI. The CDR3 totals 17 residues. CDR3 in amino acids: CASSRTRASNSNQPQHF. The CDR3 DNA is TGTGCCAGCTCACGGACCAGGGCTTCGAATAGCAATCAGCCCCAGCATTTT.

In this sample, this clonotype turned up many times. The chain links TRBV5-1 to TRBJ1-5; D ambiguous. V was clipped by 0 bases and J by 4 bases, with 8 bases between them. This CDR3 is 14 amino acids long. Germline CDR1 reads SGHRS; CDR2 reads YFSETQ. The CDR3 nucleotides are TGCGCCAGCAGCTTGGGGGAGCCAAATCAGCCCCAGCATTTT. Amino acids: CASSLGEPNQPQHF.

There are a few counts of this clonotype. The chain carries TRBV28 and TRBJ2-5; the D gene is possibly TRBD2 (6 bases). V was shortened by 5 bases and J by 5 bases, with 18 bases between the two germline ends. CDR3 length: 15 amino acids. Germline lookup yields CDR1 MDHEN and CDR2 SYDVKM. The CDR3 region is CASSPRLGGQETQYF. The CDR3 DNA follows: TGTGCCAGCAGTCCCCGCCTCGGAGGGCAGGAGACCCAGTACTTC.

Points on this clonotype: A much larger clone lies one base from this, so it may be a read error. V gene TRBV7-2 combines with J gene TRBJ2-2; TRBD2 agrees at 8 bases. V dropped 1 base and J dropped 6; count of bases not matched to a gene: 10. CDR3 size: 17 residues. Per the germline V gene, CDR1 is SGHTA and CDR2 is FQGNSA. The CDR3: CASSLGREGLRAGELFF. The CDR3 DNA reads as TGTGCCAGCAGCTTAGGTCGGGAGGGCCTCAGGGCCGGGGAGCTGTTTTTT.

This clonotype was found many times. The CDR3 nucleotides read TGCAGTGCCCCGAGGACTAGCGGGAGCGTGGGAGAGACCCAGTACTTC. Residues: CSAPRTSGSVGETQYF. The rearrangement joins TRBV20-1 to TRBJ2-5; TRBD2 aligns across 13 bases. The V and J ends lost 6 bases and 4 bases, in that order; junction bases with no gene match: 11. Germline CDR1 reads DFQATT; CDR2 reads SNEGSKA (reference sequence). CDR3 length equals 16 residues.